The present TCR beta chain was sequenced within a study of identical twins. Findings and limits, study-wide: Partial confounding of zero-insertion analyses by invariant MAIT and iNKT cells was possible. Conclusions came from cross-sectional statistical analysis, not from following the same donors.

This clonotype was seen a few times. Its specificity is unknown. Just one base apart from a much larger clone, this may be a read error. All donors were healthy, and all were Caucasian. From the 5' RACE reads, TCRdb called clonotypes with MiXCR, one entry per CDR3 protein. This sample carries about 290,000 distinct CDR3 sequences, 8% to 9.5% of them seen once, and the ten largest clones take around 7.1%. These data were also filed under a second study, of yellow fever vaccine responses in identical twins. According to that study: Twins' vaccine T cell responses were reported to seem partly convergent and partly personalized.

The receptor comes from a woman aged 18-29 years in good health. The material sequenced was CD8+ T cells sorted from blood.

The CDR3 nucleotides are TGCAGCGTTCAAGGCCAAGAGACCCAGTACTTC. It encodes CSVQGQETQYF. The J gene is TRBJ2-5, the V gene TRBV29-1; no firm D call. Germline CDR1 is SQVTM and CDR2 is ANQGSEA. The CDR3 covers 11 residues. Trimming cost V 5 bases and J 1 base, with 5 bases left between them.